The rows below give T cell receptor beta chains drawn from one sample of a study of blood T cell repertoires in COVID-19. The repertoire was sequenced with immunoSEQ multiplex PCR; TCRdb's copy has only in-frame clones and lacks some. The sample lists more than 110,000 clones; less than 80% were seen once. Sequenced input: peripheral blood. These receptors originate from a woman older than 75 with active or convalescent COVID-19. CDR3s include the opening cysteine and the closing phenylalanine or tryptophan. A D gene is named only where the DNA matches it firmly. Where a row states a size, it is once, few, many or the class of an expanded clone; other rows omit it.

size,length,D,J,V,CDR3,DNA
.,16,TRBD1,TRBJ2-3,TRBV18,CASSPTGTGGTDTQYF,TGTGCCAGCTCACCTACCGGGACAGGTGGCACAGATACGCAGTATTTT
.,14,.,TRBJ1-4,TRBV9,CASSAETGPEKLFF,TGTGCCAGCAGCGCCGAGACAGGTCCCGAAAAACTGTTTTTT
once,14,.,TRBJ1-1,TRBV11-2,CASSLVGGNTEAFF,TGTGCCAGCAGCTTAGTCGGGGGTAACACTGAAGCTTTCTTT
.,14,.,TRBJ1-1,TRBV11-2,CASSLGGASTEAFF,TGTGCCAGCAGCTTAGGGGGAGCGAGCACTGAAGCTTTCTTT
.,13,.,TRBJ2-3,TRBV10-3,CAISRGAADTQYF,TGTGCCATCAGTCGGGGGGCAGCAGATACGCAGTATTTT
.,15,TRBD1,TRBJ2-2,TRBV9,CASSVADRHSGELFF,TGTGCCAGCAGCGTCGCGGACAGGCATAGCGGGGAGCTGTTTTTT
.,15,.,TRBJ1-3,TRBV12-5,CASGPDTVTGNTIYF,TGTGCTAGTGGCCCTGATACAGTGACTGGAAACACCATATATTTT
.,16,.,TRBJ2-3,TRBV5-5,CASSLTAPGATDTQYF,TGTGCCAGCAGCTTGACAGCTCCAGGGGCCACAGATACGCAGTATTTT
.,16,.,TRBJ1-1,TRBV7-9,CASSLDQGTWNTEAFF,TGTGCCAGCAGCTTAGACCAGGGGACGTGGAACACTGAAGCTTTCTTT
.,12,.,TRBJ1-1,TRBV10-3,CAISEQNTEAFF,TGTGCCATCAGTGAACAGAACACTGAAGCTTTCTTT
.,15,TRBD1,TRBJ2-5,TRBV6-5,CASTPLPTGGETQYF,TGTGCCAGCACTCCCCTACCGACAGGGGGGGAGACCCAGTACTTC
.,12,.,TRBJ1-6,TRBV15,CATSSQNSPLHF,TGTGCCACCAGCAGTCAAAATTCACCCCTCCACTTT
.,14,.,TRBJ2-2,TRBV2,CASSGQENTGELFF,TGTGCCAGCAGTGGACAGGAGAACACCGGGGAGCTGTTTTTT
few,16,.,TRBJ1-3,TRBV5-1,CASSLGQAFSGNTIYF,TGCGCCAGCAGCTTGGGACAGGCCTTCTCTGGAAACACCATATATTTT
.,14,TRBD2,TRBJ2-5,TRBV30,CAWRIGLAGETQYF,TGTGCCTGGAGAATCGGATTAGCGGGGGAGACCCAGTACTTC
many,15,TRBD1,TRBJ1-2,TRBV7-9,CASSLSRTGVAGYTF,TGTGCCAGCAGCTTAAGCCGGACAGGGGTTGCTGGCTACACCTTC
few,15,TRBD1,TRBJ1-5,TRBV18,CASTPTDRGNQPQHF,TGTGCCAGCACCCCGACGGACAGGGGCAATCAGCCCCAGCATTTT
.,17,TRBD2,TRBJ2-3,TRBV30,CAWSTGGLAGPTDTQYF,TGTGCCTGGAGTACAGGAGGACTAGCGGGACCCACAGATACGCAGTATTTT
.,16,.,TRBJ2-1,TRBV20-1,CSASIYSPSSYNEQFF,TGCAGTGCTAGTATTTACAGCCCTTCCTCCTACAATGAGCAGTTCTTC
.,14,.,TRBJ1-5,TRBV6-5,CASIPGGGGQPQHF,TGTGCCAGCATTCCGGGGGGCGGAGGTCAGCCCCAGCATTTT
.,16,.,TRBJ2-3,TRBV21-1,CSRQKGSAGITDTQYF,TGTAGTCGCCAAAAGGGGTCAGCCGGCATCACAGATACGCAGTATTTT
few,14,.,TRBJ1-6,TRBV10-2,CASSVSGYNSPLHF,TGCGCCAGCAGTGTTAGTGGCTATAATTCACCCCTCCACTTT
.,14,.,TRBJ2-2,TRBV5-1,CASSLPGGTGELFF,TGCGCCAGCAGCTTACCCGGGGGTACCGGGGAGCTGTTTTTT
.,14,.,TRBJ2-1,TRBV2,CASLRVALNNEQFF,TGTGCCAGCCTCCGGGTAGCGCTCAACAATGAGCAGTTCTTC
few,18,TRBD1,TRBJ2-6,TRBV7-9,CASSSQGVLGSGANVLTF,TGTGCCAGCAGCTCCCAGGGGGTATTGGGTTCTGGGGCCAACGTCCTGACTTTC
few,13,.,TRBJ1-1,TRBV27,CASSYAEGTEAFF,TGTGCCAGCAGCTACGCTGAGGGAACTGAAGCTTTCTTT
.,14,.,TRBJ2-2,TRBV18,CASSPSSGSGELFF,TGTGCCAGCTCACCTTCGTCGGGTTCCGGGGAGCTGTTTTTT
once,14,.,TRBJ1-4,TRBV7-9,CASSLRQANEKLFF,TGTGCCAGCAGCTTAAGACAGGCGAATGAAAAACTGTTTTTT
few,15,.,TRBJ1-1,TRBV2,CASRTGGRKNTEAFF,TGTGCCAGCAGGACAGGAGGAAGAAAGAACACTGAAGCTTTCTTT
.,15,.,TRBJ1-3,TRBV3-1/TRBV3-2,CASSRARASGNTIYF,TGTGCCAGCAGCCGGGCCAGGGCCTCTGGAAACACCATATATTTT
.,13,.,TRBJ1-3,TRBV2,CASSGTNSNTIYF,TGTGCCAGCAGCGGGACAAATAGTAACACCATATATTTT
.,17,.,TRBJ1-6,TRBV19,CASSMAAAAWRDSPLHF,TGTGCCAGTAGTATGGCTGCGGCCGCTTGGCGGGATTCACCCCTCCACTTT
.,14,.,TRBJ2-2,TRBV9,CASQPGDNTGELFF,TGTGCCTCCCAGCCCGGGGATAACACCGGGGAGCTGTTTTTT
.,17,TRBD1,TRBJ1-3,TRBV9,CASSISGDRGPGNTIYF,TGTGCCAGCAGCATCAGCGGGGACAGGGGGCCTGGAAACACCATATATTTT
.,15,TRBD2,TRBJ2-3,TRBV14,CASSQGASGGDTQYF,TGTGCCAGCAGCCAAGGTGCTAGCGGGGGAGATACGCAGTATTTT
.,16,.,TRBJ2-2,TRBV19,CASSIDRGTNTGELFF,TGTGCCAGTAGTATAGATCGGGGTACGAACACCGGGGAGCTGTTTTTT
.,17,TRBD1,TRBJ1-3,TRBV5-1,CASSLAGTGEYGNTIYF,TGCGCCAGCAGCTTAGCCGGGACAGGGGAATATGGAAACACCATATATTTT
.,17,TRBD2,TRBJ2-1,TRBV7-2,CASSSRGGSSGAPEQFF,TGTGCCAGCAGCTCCAGGGGCGGTTCTAGCGGGGCCCCTGAGCAGTTCTTC
.,11,.,TRBJ1-1,TRBV6-6,CAILRGTEAFF,TGTGCCATTCTCAGGGGAACTGAAGCTTTCTTT
.,14,.,TRBJ1-5,TRBV27,CASSFRDNNQPQHF,TGTGCCAGCAGTTTCCGGGACAACAATCAGCCCCAGCATTTT
.,13,.,TRBJ1-5,TRBV3-1/TRBV3-2,CASSQDMNQPQHF,TGTGCCAGCAGCCAAGATATGAATCAGCCCCAGCATTTT
.,16,TRBD1,TRBJ1-5,TRBV5-6,CASSQWDRGLDQPQHF,TGTGCCAGCAGCCAGTGGGACAGGGGGCTCGATCAGCCCCAGCATTTT
.,15,.,TRBJ1-2,TRBV10-3,CAISESGGADYGYTF,TGTGCCATCAGTGAGTCGGGAGGGGCTGACTATGGCTACACCTTC
.,14,TRBD1,TRBJ1-1,TRBV30,CAWTLQGRNSEAFF,TGTGCCTGGACCCTACAGGGGAGGAATTCTGAAGCTTTCTTT
.,13,.,TRBJ1-1,TRBV12-3/TRBV12-4,CASSFSGHAEAFF,TGTGCCAGCAGTTTTTCAGGGCACGCTGAAGCTTTCTTT